This entry features one TCR beta chain sequence. These data belong to a study of T cell responses to AZD1222 COVID-19 vaccine. Clones were sequenced by immunoSEQ multiplex PCR, and TCRdb holds only the in-frame ones, with some missing. Of 150,000 to 200,000 clones listed, almost 95% were seen once; the top ten hold roughly 10%. The CDR3 contains 13 residues. Trimming removed 0 bases from V and 6 bases from J, with 8 bases in between. The input for sequencing was peripheral blood, taken on day 0 of AZD1222 vaccination. The source is an adult in good health. The chain carries TRBV12-3 or TRBV12-4 and TRBJ1-2, with a possible D match to TRBD1 (5 bases). The DNA of the CDR3 is TGTGCCAGCAGTTTAGCCGTGGGGGATGGCTACACCTTC. Encoded protein: CASSLAVGDGYTF.